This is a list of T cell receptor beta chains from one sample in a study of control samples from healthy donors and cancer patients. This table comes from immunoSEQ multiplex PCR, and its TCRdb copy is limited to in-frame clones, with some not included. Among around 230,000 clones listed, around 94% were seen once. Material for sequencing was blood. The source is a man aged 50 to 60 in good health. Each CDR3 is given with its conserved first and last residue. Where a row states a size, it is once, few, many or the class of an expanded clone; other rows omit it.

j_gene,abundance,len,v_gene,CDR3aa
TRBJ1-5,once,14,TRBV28,CASSYNTGGQPQHF
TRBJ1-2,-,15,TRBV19,CASSEGTTLFGGYTF
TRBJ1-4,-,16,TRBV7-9,CASSLGSGTDHEKLFF
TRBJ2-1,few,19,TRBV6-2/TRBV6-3,CASSGTSGGASSSYNEQFF
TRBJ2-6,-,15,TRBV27,CASSPWATGANVLTF
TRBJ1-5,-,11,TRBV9,CASSPHGTQHF
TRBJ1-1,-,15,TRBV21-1,CASSKVTRGRPEAFF
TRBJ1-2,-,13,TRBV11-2,CASSSDRHYGYTF
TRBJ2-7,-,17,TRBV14,CASSQDVTGGDVDEQYF
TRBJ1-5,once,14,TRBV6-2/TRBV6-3,CASSLRGENQPQHF
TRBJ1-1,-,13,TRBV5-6,CASSFLVNTEAFF
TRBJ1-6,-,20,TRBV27,CASSLYGGDRVASYNSPLHF
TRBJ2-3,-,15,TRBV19,CASSIGRGVTDTQYF
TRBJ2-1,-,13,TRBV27,CASRGQALNEQFF
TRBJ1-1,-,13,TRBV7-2,CASSLSRDTEAFF
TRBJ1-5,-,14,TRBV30,CAWSGTGRNQPQHF
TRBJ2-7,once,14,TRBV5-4,CASSGTSGEYEQYF
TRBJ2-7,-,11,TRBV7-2,CASSGAYEQYF
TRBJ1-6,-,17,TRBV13,CASSLRGRGVGNSPLHF
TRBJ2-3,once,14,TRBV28,CASVRVAGTDTQYF
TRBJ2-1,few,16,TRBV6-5,CASSYATGGKGNEQFF
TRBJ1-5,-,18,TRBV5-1,CASSPEGGSGGHNQPQHF
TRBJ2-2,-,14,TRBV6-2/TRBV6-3,CASSTFGDTGELFF
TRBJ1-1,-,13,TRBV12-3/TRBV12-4,CASIQHRNTEAFF
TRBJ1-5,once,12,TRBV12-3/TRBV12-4,CASSLGDQPQHF
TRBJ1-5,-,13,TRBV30,CAWSPGGSQPQHF
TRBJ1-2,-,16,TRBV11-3,CASSPRTGRPTGGYTF
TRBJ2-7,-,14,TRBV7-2,CASSLDAGPYEQYF
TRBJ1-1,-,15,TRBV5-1,CASSLGQMTNTEAFF
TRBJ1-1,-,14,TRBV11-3,CASSRRGRPGEAFF
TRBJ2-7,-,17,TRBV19,CASSATWPGQAYDEQYF
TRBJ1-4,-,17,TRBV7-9,CASSYRNVRVTNEKLFF
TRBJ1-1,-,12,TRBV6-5,CATQRGDGEAFF
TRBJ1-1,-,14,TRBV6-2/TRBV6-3,CASSYRTVNTEAFF
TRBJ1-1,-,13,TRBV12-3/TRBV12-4,CASSTQGDTEAFF
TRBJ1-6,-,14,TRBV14,CASSPREIYSPLHF
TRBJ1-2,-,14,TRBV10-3,CATLGTGIRAGYTF
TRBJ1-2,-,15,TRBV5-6,CASSREGGPNYGYTF
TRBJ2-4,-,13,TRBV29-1,CSAEDVAKNIQYF
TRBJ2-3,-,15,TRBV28,CASSLQAGYTDTQYF
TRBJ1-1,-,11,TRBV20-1,CSVQVNTEAFF
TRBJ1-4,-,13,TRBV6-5,CASRARGNEKLFF